The T cell receptor (beta chain) described here comes from a study of blood T cell repertoires in COVID-19. Turning to the study itself: PBMCs, B-cell-depleted T cells, or T cells were the source of the cDNA or gDNA that made up the material.

Clones were read by immunoSEQ multiplex PCR, and TCRdb kept only the in-frame ones, dropping some. The sample gives about 100,000 clones, roughly 82% of which show up once; around 4% is in the top ten. The CDR3 spans 13 residues. CDR1 and CDR2 from the germline V gene are SGHNT and YYREEE (reference sequence). J lost 2 bases, V lost 4 bases, and 2 bases had no gene match. This clone was observed a handful of times. The genes are TRBV5-4 and TRBJ1-2; 7 bases map to TRBD1. Sample: peripheral blood. The clonotype was recovered from a human donor in a cohort sampled during active COVID-19. CDR3 coding DNA: TGTGCCAGCAGCCGGGACAGAAACTATGGCTACACCTTC. Residues: CASSRDRNYGYTF.